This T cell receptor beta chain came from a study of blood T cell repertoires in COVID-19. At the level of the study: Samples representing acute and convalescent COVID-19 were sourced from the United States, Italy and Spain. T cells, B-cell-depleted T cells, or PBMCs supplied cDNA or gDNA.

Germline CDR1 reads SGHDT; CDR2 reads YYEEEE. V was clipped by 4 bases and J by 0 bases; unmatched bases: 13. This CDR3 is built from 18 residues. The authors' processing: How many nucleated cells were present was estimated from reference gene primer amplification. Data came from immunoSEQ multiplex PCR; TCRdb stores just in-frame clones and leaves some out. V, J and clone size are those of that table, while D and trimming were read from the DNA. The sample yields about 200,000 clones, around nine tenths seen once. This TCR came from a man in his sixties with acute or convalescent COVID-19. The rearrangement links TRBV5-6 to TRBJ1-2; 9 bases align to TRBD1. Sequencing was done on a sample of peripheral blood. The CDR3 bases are TGTGCCAGCAGCGTTCAACAGGGGGCGTCCCCAACTAACTATGGCTACACCTTC. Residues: CASSVQQGASPTNYGYTF. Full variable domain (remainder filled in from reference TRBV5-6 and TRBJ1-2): DAGVTQSPTHLIKTRGQQVTLRCSPKSGHDTVSWYQQALGQGPQFIFQYYEEEERQRGNFPDRFSGHQFPNYSSELNVNALLLGDSALYLCASSVQQGASPTNYGYTFGSGTRLTVV.